A single sample gave rise to the 21 T cell receptor beta chains below, sequenced in a study of blood T cell repertoires in COVID-19. This table comes from immunoSEQ multiplex PCR, and its TCRdb copy is limited to in-frame clones, with some not included. The repertoire includes 300,000 to 400,000 clones, 90% to 95% of them detected once, and roughly 3.4% sits in the top ten. The sample consisted of peripheral blood. The source is a woman aged 18-29 years who had recovered from COVID-19.

The chain employs TRBV9 and TRBJ2-1, with D perhaps TRBD2 (5 bases). Looked up from germline, CDR1 is SGDLS and CDR2 is YYNGEE. This CDR3 comprises 15 residues. The V end lost 0 bases, the J end lost 2 bases, and 9 bases lay between the germline ends. CDR3 DNA: TGTGCCAGCAGCGTAGGGAGCGGTACCTACAATGAGCAGTTCTTC. Protein sequence: CASSVGSGTYNEQFF.

This chain connects TRBV11-3 to TRBJ1-2, with 11 nucleotides matching TRBD1. The CDR3 extends over 17 amino acids. Trimming cost V 1 base and J 2 bases; bases outside gene matches: 6. Germline values: CDR1 SGHNT, CDR2 YENEEA. CDR3 in DNA: TGTGCCAGCAGCTTAGCCTGGACAGGGGGCTCCAACTATGGCTACACCTTC. Amino acids: CASSLAWTGGSNYGYTF.

The chain couples TRBV7-9 to TRBJ1-1; the D gene is possibly TRBD1 (6 bases). This CDR3 region has 15 residues. CDR1 is SEHNR, CDR2 FQNEAQ, per germline (reference sequence). Between the trimmed V and J ends, which lost 2 bases and 1 base, there was a span of 11 bases. The CDR3 spells CASSLSGVGNTEAFF. The CDR3 DNA is TGTGCCAGCAGCTTATCAGGGGTTGGGAACACTGAAGCTTTCTTT.

This clone was observed a single time. J is TRBJ2-1 and V is TRBV27; maybe TRBD2 (6 bases). V dropped 3 bases and J dropped 8 bases, with 11 bases sitting between them. CDR1 is MNHEY, CDR2 SMNVEV, per germline (reference sequence). The CDR3 extends over 13 amino acids. CDR3 DNA: TGTGCCAGCAGTTTGGGGGGAGGTGATGAGCAGTTCTTC. This translates into CASSLGGGDEQFF.

As to this clone: The sample carries other DNA sequences with the same CDR3. The V and J genes are TRBV25-1 and TRBJ1-1; D remains ambiguous. This CDR3 region has 11 residues. V shed 7 bases and J shed 1 base, with 4 bases lying between them. From germline, CDR1 is MGHDK and CDR2 SYGVNS. The CDR3 loop reads CASTRNTEAFF. Here the CDR3 DNA reads TGTGCCAGCACCCGGAACACTGAAGCTTTCTTT.

The chain is built from TRBV28 and TRBJ1-4, with 10 bases lining up with TRBD1. Losses at the gene ends were 5 bases for V and 6 bases for J; bases not matched to a gene: 6. Germline V CDR1 and CDR2: MDHEN, SYDVKM. The length of the CDR3 is 15 residues. For the CDR3, the DNA is TGTGCCAGCAGTCTCGCCGGGACAGGGGATGAAAAACTGTTTTTT. Translating gives CASSLAGTGDEKLFF.

A note on this clone: In this CDR3 the conserved last residue, phenylalanine or tryptophan, is missing, so a read error is likely. The DNA is omitted, as the CDR3 cannot be located on it reliably, and the CDR3 follows TCRdb's listing. The V and J genes are TRBV19 and TRBJ1-4; the table calls TRBD1, which could not be checked here. The germline CDR1 and CDR2 sequences are LNHDA and SQIVND (reference sequence). The CDR3 comprises 8 residues, both ends counted. This chain's CDR3 is CASSTDKE.

V is TRBV12-5 and J is TRBJ2-5, with a tentative D call TRBD2 (6 bases). Germline V CDR1 and CDR2: LGHNT, FRNRAP. The CDR3 loop spans 14 amino acids. The germline V and J ends were trimmed by 7 bases and 5 bases, with 17 bases remaining between them. This CDR3 reads CASAIGSAWETQYF. Written as DNA, the CDR3 is TGTGCTAGTGCTATCGGGAGCGCGTGGGAGACCCAGTACTTC.

The V gene is TRBV5-1, the J gene TRBJ2-3, with D perhaps matching TRBD2 (6 bases). CDR3 length: 12 residues. Trimming left V 3 bases short and J 10 bases short, with 12 bases between. Looked up from germline, CDR1 is SGHRS and CDR2 is YFSETQ. CDR3 coding DNA: TGCGCCAGCAGCTCTCTCGGGACTCCGCAGTATTTT. Translated: CASSSLGTPQYF.

J is TRBJ2-7 and V is TRBV29-1; maybe TRBD1 (5 bases). Germline values: CDR1 SQVTM, CDR2 ANQGSEA. The CDR3 is 12 residues long. V was clipped by 8 bases and J by 0 bases, with 11 bases between them. The CDR3 nucleotides are TGCAGCCACAGGAGACCCTCCTACGAGCAGTACGTC. Its protein is CSHRRPSYEQYV.

This clone was counted a few times. This sequence joins TRBV4-3 and TRBJ1-2, with TRBD1 as a possible D gene (5 bases). CDR3 length equals 14 residues. Germline CDR1 is LGHNA and CDR2 is YSLEER. V was clipped by 0 bases and J by 5 bases, with 10 bases between them. The CDR3: CASSQDYKGYGYTF. The CDR3 nucleotides read TGCGCCAGCAGCCAAGATTATAAGGGGTATGGCTACACCTTC.

This clone appeared once. The chain carries TRBV6-5 and TRBJ2-7; TRBD1 might be the D (6 bases). V was clipped by 4 bases and J by 4 bases, with 11 bases between them. This CDR3 comprises 13 residues. The germline gives CDR1 MNHEY, CDR2 SVGAGI. CDR3 sequence (DNA): TGTGCCAGCAGTTTCCAGACAGGTTACGAGCAGTACGTC. Translated: CASSFQTGYEQYV.

The CDR3 protein is CASSSTGTSSNTQYF. The CDR3 nucleotides are TGTGCCAGCAGCTCAACCGGGACTTCGAGTAATACGCAGTATTTT. The V and J genes are TRBV7-2 and TRBJ2-3; tentatively, D is TRBD2 (6 bases). The CDR3 extends over 15 amino acids. The V gene's germline CDR1 is SGHTA and CDR2 FQGNSA. V was pared by 4 bases and J by 7 bases, with 18 bases between.

Here the CDR3 reads CASSALDRDANEKLFF. As DNA, the CDR3 is TGTGCCAGCAGCGCCCTTGACCGGGATGCTAATGAAAAACTGTTTTTT. V gene TRBV7-9 combines with J gene TRBJ1-4, with D uncertain. Germline CDR1 reads SEHNR; CDR2 reads FQNEAQ (reference sequence). The CDR3 has 16 amino acids. Trimming left V 5 bases short and J 3 bases short, with 16 bases between.

The chain joins TRBV5-1 to TRBJ2-2; D is uncertain. Germline CDR1 SGHRS, CDR2 YFSETQ. The CDR3 is made up of 17 amino acids. V was trimmed by 0 bases and J by 0 bases, leaving 12 bases between them. CDR3 loop: CASSLAVQPTNTGELFF. As DNA, the CDR3 is TGCGCCAGCAGCTTGGCCGTACAGCCAACGAACACCGGGGAGCTGTTTTTT.

The chain carries TRBV5-1 and TRBJ1-5; TRBD1 aligns across 12 bases. The CDR3 runs 17 residues. Trimming cost V 4 bases and J 2 bases; bases outside gene matches: 7. Germline V gives CDR1 SGHRS, CDR2 YFSETQ. This CDR3 reads CASSPGTGGVGNQPQHF. In DNA, the CDR3 is TGCGCCAGCAGCCCAGGGACAGGGGGCGTTGGCAATCAGCCCCAGCATTTT. The full variable domain, in which reference TRBV5-1 and TRBJ1-5 provide the parts outside the CDR3, is KAGVTQTPRYLIKTRGQQVTLSCSPISGHRSVSWYQQTPGQGLQFLFEYFSETQRNKGNFPGRFSGRQFSNSRSEMNVSTLELGDSALYLCASSPGTGGVGNQPQHFGDGTRLSIL.

This rearrangement joins TRBV2 to TRBJ2-1; a possible D gene is TRBD2 (5 bases). Germline V gene sequence: CDR1 SNHLY, CDR2 FYNNEI. This CDR3 is 15 amino acids long. The germline V and J ends were trimmed by 6 bases and 4 bases, with 16 bases remaining between them. The DNA of the CDR3 is TGTGCCAGCAGCCCGACTATTTATCGATACAATGAGCAGTTCTTC. Translation: CASSPTIYRYNEQFF.

The chain links TRBV10-2 to TRBJ2-1, with 7 bases that match TRBD1. Trimming took 2 bases from V and 4 from J; bases not matched to a gene: 8. The CDR3 has 16 amino acids. The germline V gene has CDR1 WSHSY and CDR2 SAAADI. In DNA form, the CDR3 reads TGCGCCAGCAGTGAGATGGTGACAGGGCTTTACAATGAGCAGTTCTTC. Translated: CASSEMVTGLYNEQFF.

J is TRBJ1-3 and V is TRBV14, with 7 bases that match TRBD1. This CDR3 has 18 residues. J was trimmed by 1 base and V by 0 bases; bases with no gene match: 9. Per germline, CDR1 SGHDN and CDR2 FVKESK. For the CDR3, the DNA is TGTGCCAGCAGCCAAGACTGGGAGACAGGGCCTTCTGGAAACACCATATATTTT. This gives the protein CASSQDWETGPSGNTIYF. The full variable domain, with the rest looked up from reference TRBV14 and TRBJ1-3, is EAGVTQFPSHSVIEKGQTVTLRCDPISGHDNLYWYRRVMGKEIKFLLHFVKESKQDESGMPNNRFLAERTGGTYSTLKVQPAELEDSGVYFCASSQDWETGPSGNTIYFGEGSWLTVV.

The chain joins TRBV12-5 to TRBJ1-6; 10 bases match TRBD1. This CDR3 spans 16 amino acids. V trimming: 6 bases; J trimming: 7 bases; junction bases outside the gene matches: 9. The germline V gene has CDR1 LGHNT and CDR2 FRNRAP. CDR3 DNA sequence: TGTGCTAGTGGAGAGGGACAGGGGCTAGGCAATTCACCCCTCCACTTT. Its translation is CASGEGQGLGNSPLHF. The full variable domain, completed using reference TRBV12-5 and TRBJ1-6, is DARVTQTPRHKVTEMGQEVTMRCQPILGHNTVFWYRQTMMQGLELLAYFRNRAPLDDSGMPKDRFSAEMPDATLATLKIQPSEPRDSAVYFCASGEGQGLGNSPLHFGNGTRLTVT.

This sequence joins TRBV4-3 and TRBJ1-2; D is possibly TRBD1 (5 bases). The CDR3 consists of 16 residues. Trimming cost V 0 bases and J 2 bases, with 13 bases left between them. Per germline, CDR1 LGHNA and CDR2 YSLEER. CDR3 sequence reads: CASSQDPPGRNYGYTF. As DNA, the CDR3 is TGCGCCAGCAGCCAAGATCCCCCAGGGAGGAACTATGGCTACACCTTC.